The present TCR beta chain was sequenced within a study of blood T cell repertoires in COVID-19. Produced via immunoSEQ multiplex PCR; TCRdb's table is partial and in-frame only. The data show 120,000 or so clones, about 80% seen once. Germline-derived CDR1 and CDR2 are SGHRS and YFSETQ. Trimming took off 3 bases at V and 5 bases at J, with 14 bases between the two ends. CDR3 length: 15 residues. Material: peripheral blood. V is TRBV5-1 and J is TRBJ1-4; the D gene is possibly TRBD1 (5 bases). The sequence was obtained from a human donor in a cohort sampled during active COVID-19. The CDR3 reads CASSYGAGGNEKLFF. The DNA of the CDR3 is TGCGCCAGCAGCTACGGGGCGGGAGGAAATGAAAAACTGTTTTTT.